This T cell receptor beta chain originates from a study of T cells in Graves' hyperthyroidism and ophthalmopathy. Study-wide results and limits: Appearing also in blood were most of the thyroid clonotypes expanded above 0.001.

This clonotype was observed at least ten times. Its antigen is unidentified. Amplification targeted TCR beta CDR3 regions from RNA transcripts. An initial round of RT-PCR targeting the TCR CDR3 relied on the HTBI primer set. Each CDR3 protein is one row after TCRdb ran MiXCR on the multiplex PCR reads. The sample lists about 770,000 distinct CDR3 sequences, around a sixth occurring once. The V gene's germline CDR1 is KGHSH and CDR2 LQKENI. The CDR3 extends over 13 amino acids. V lost 6 bases to trimming and J lost 5 bases, with 13 bases between them. The J gene is TRBJ1-1, the V gene TRBV18, with D unclear. This TCR was recovered from a woman aged 45-60 years with Graves' hyperthyroidism that later progressed to Graves' ophthalmopathy. Material: blood. The CDR3 nucleotides read TGTGCCAGCTCCCTTTGGGGAAGAACTGAAGCTTTCTTT. Its translation is CASSLWGRTEAFF.